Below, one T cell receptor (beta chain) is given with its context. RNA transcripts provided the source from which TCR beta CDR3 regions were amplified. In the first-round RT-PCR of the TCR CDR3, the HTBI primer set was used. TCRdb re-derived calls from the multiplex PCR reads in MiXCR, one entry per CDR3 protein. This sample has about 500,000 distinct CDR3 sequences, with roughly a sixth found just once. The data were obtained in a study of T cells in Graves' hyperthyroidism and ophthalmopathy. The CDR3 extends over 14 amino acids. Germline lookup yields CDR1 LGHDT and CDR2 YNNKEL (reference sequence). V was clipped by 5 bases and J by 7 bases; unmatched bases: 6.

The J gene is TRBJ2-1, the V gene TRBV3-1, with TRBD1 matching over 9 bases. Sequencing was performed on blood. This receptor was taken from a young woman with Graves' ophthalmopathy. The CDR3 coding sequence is TGTGCCAGCAGCATCCGGACAGGGGCAAATGAGCAGTTCTTC. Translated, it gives CASSIRTGANEQFF.